The rows below give T cell receptor beta chains drawn from one sample of a study of cytomegalovirus exposure and HLA in healthy donors. Data came from immunoSEQ multiplex PCR; TCRdb stores just in-frame clones and leaves some out. The repertoire consists of 150,000 to 200,000 clones, with around 80% occurring once and the leading ten covering under 1.5%. The sample comprised PBMCs. The receptor source for this set is a girl aged 5-17 years in good health and CMV-seropositive. Both conserved end residues are part of each CDR3. The order of the fields is J gene, V gene, clone size, D gene, CDR3 protein, CDR3 DNA. The D gene is left open where the match is weak. Size is omitted from some rows. Given values are once, few, many or a class for expanded clones.

TRBJ1-4	TRBV27	.	.	CASSLALNEKLFF	TGTGCCAGCAGTTTAGCGTTAAATGAAAAACTGTTTTTT
TRBJ2-7	TRBV5-1	few	.	CASSLMSGRGGYEQYF	TGCGCCAGCAGTTTGATGTCGGGGAGAGGTGGCTACGAGCAGTACTTC
TRBJ1-3	TRBV9	once	TRBD1	CASTVQGARGNTIYF	TGTGCCAGCACCGTGCAGGGGGCTCGTGGAAACACCATATATTTT
TRBJ2-5	TRBV19	.	.	CASSLRSGETQYF	TGTGCCAGTAGTCTCAGGAGCGGGGAGACCCAGTACTTC
TRBJ2-7	TRBV5-5	few	TRBD2	CASAQGAGVPEQYF	TGTGCCAGCGCCCAAGGAGCGGGAGTCCCCGAGCAGTACTTC
TRBJ2-7	TRBV5-1	.	TRBD2	CASSLGGPSGSEEQYF	TGCGCCAGCAGCTTGGGGGGGCCTAGCGGGAGCGAAGAGCAGTACTTC
TRBJ1-5	TRBV6-1	.	TRBD1	CASSGTGIYQPQHF	TGTGCCAGCAGTGGGACAGGGATTTATCAGCCCCAGCATTTT
TRBJ2-7	TRBV18	.	TRBD2	CASSPPGLGSYEQYF	TGTGCCAGCTCACCTCCGGGACTAGGCTCCTACGAGCAGTACTTC
TRBJ1-1	TRBV7-9	.	.	CASSSGTPGEAFF	TGTGCCAGCAGCTCGGGGACACCCGGCGAAGCTTTCTTT
TRBJ2-1	TRBV5-8	.	.	CASRRIRGFYNEQFF	TGTGCCAGCAGACGTATAAGGGGCTTCTACAATGAGCAGTTCTTC
TRBJ2-3	TRBV30	.	.	CAWRAAADTQYF	TGTGCCTGGAGGGCTGCCGCAGATACGCAGTATTTT
TRBJ1-1	TRBV4-1	.	.	CASSGRQNTEAFF	TGCGCCAGCAGCGGGAGACAGAACACTGAAGCTTTCTTT
TRBJ1-2	TRBV2	.	.	CASGPGQYYGYTF	TGTGCCAGCGGGCCCGGACAGTACTATGGCTACACCTTC
TRBJ2-5	TRBV5-4	once	TRBD2	CASSDSGTSGAAGYF	TGTGCCAGCAGCGACTCCGGGACTAGCGGGGCCGCTGGGTACTTC
TRBJ1-2	TRBV20-1	.	.	CSATGYGYTF	TGCAGTGCTACCGGTTATGGCTACACCTTC
TRBJ2-7	TRBV30	.	TRBD2	CAASIAGGKYEQYF	TGTGCCGCCTCCATAGCGGGAGGCAAATACGAGCAGTACTTC
TRBJ1-5	TRBV5-1	.	.	CASSFGGYNQPQHF	TGCGCCAGCAGCTTTGGAGGGTACAATCAGCCCCAGCATTTT
TRBJ1-4	TRBV5-1	.	TRBD1	CASSLGGQGGEKLFF	TGCGCCAGCAGCTTGGGGGGACAGGGAGGAGAAAAACTGTTTTTT
TRBJ2-1	TRBV6-5	.	.	CASSYSPGVDYNEQFF	TGTGCCAGCAGTTACTCGCCAGGGGTGGACTACAATGAGCAGTTCTTC
TRBJ1-1	TRBV5-1	.	.	CASSFKAQGVYLVNTEAFF	TGCGCCAGCAGCTTTAAAGCCCAAGGGGTTTATTTGGTGAACACTGAAGCTTTCTTT
TRBJ1-1	TRBV10-1	.	TRBD1	CASSVSRDRGIAAFF	TGCGCCAGCAGCGTCTCTAGGGACAGGGGGATCGCGGCTTTCTTT
TRBJ1-4	TRBV5-6	.	.	CASSFSYFLNEKLFF	TGTGCCAGCAGCTTTTCTTACTTCTTGAATGAAAAACTGTTTTTT
TRBJ1-2	TRBV27	.	TRBD1	CASSPQTGNYGYTF	TGTGCCAGCAGTCCCCAGACAGGGAACTATGGCTACACCTTC
TRBJ1-5	TRBV6-4	few	.	CASSLEENQPQHF	TGTGCCAGCAGTTTGGAGGAGAATCAGCCCCAGCATTTT
TRBJ1-1	TRBV29-1	.	TRBD1	CSAVTGAMNTEAFF	TGCAGCGCGGTGACAGGGGCAATGAACACTGAAGCTTTCTTT
TRBJ2-3	TRBV4-1	.	TRBD1	CASSREDRSPDTQYF	TGCGCCAGCAGCCGAGAGGACAGGAGCCCAGATACGCAGTATTTT
TRBJ2-1	TRBV9	.	TRBD2	CASSAYELAGYNEQFF	TGTGCCAGCAGCGCCTATGAACTAGCGGGGTACAATGAGCAGTTCTTC
TRBJ1-5	TRBV19	.	TRBD1	CASTPGQGGYQPQHF	TGTGCCAGTACCCCGGGACAGGGAGGGTATCAGCCCCAGCATTTT
TRBJ2-1	TRBV5-1	.	.	CASSVQGPYNEQFF	TGCGCCAGCAGCGTACAGGGTCCCTACAATGAGCAGTTCTTC
TRBJ1-2	TRBV30	.	.	CAWSQTRRRYGYTF	TGTGCCTGGAGTCAGACCAGGCGCCGCTATGGCTACACCTTC
TRBJ1-5	TRBV27	.	.	CASSHSNQPQHF	TGTGCCAGCAGCCACTCAAACCAGCCCCAGCATTTT
TRBJ2-7	TRBV29-1	.	TRBD2	CSVEGTSGRANEQYF	TGCAGCGTTGAAGGGACTAGCGGGAGGGCCAACGAGCAGTACTTC
TRBJ1-5	TRBV6-1	.	TRBD1	CASSETGYSNQPQHF	TGTGCCAGCAGTGAGACAGGGTATAGCAATCAGCCCCAGCATTTT
TRBJ1-6	TRBV30	.	.	CAWSVGRVDSPLHF	TGTGCCTGGAGTGTAGGCAGGGTAGACTCACCCCTCCACTTT
TRBJ1-5	TRBV27	few	TRBD1	CASSPGTGGRQPQHF	TGTGCCAGCAGTCCCGGGACAGGGGGCCGTCAGCCCCAGCATTTT
TRBJ2-3	TRBV5-4	.	.	CASSRDSDTQYF	TGTGCCAGCAGCCGGGACTCAGATACGCAGTATTTT
TRBJ2-2	TRBV15	.	TRBD2	CATSRVGREGPSNTGELFF	TGTGCCACCAGCAGAGTTGGCCGGGAGGGGCCATCGAACACCGGGGAGCTGTTTTTT
TRBJ1-1	TRBV7-9	.	.	CASSFTANTEAFF	TGTGCCAGCAGCTTTACAGCGAACACTGAAGCTTTCTTT
TRBJ2-7	TRBV10-3	.	.	CAISLPYSEQYF	TGTGCCATCAGCCTACCTTACTCCGAGCAGTACTTC
TRBJ1-1	TRBV10-3	.	.	CAISEWALNTEAFF	TGTGCCATCAGTGAGTGGGCACTGAACACTGAAGCTTTCTTT
TRBJ2-2	TRBV19	.	.	CASSRGGELFF	TGTGCCAGTAGTCGGGGCGGGGAGCTGTTTTTT
TRBJ2-7	TRBV25-1	.	TRBD2	CASSQSGGVPYEQYF	TGTGCCAGCAGCCAAAGTGGGGGGGTCCCCTACGAGCAGTACTTC
TRBJ2-5	TRBV9	.	.	CASSVIPEETQYF	TGTGCCAGCAGCGTAATTCCGGAGGAGACCCAGTACTTC
TRBJ1-1	TRBV19	.	.	CASSITNSDTEAFF	TGTGCCAGTAGTATCACGAACTCGGACACTGAAGCTTTCTTT
TRBJ1-3	TRBV27	once	.	CASSGVSGNTIYF	TGTGCCAGTTCAGGGGTATCTGGAAACACCATATATTTT
TRBJ2-5	TRBV6-5	few	TRBD2	CASGPEREGTETQYF	TGTGCCAGCGGACCGGAGCGGGAGGGGACGGAGACCCAGTACTTC
TRBJ2-1	TRBV5-1	.	TRBD2	CASSLHRPGLAGYNEQFF	TGCGCCAGCAGCTTGCACCGGCCCGGACTAGCGGGTTACAATGAGCAGTTCTTC
TRBJ1-1	TRBV19	.	TRBD1	CASSTGFTEAFF	TGTGCCAGTTCGACAGGGTTCACTGAAGCTTTCTTT
TRBJ2-1	TRBV5-1	.	.	CASSAREGGPSYNEQFF	TGCGCCAGCAGCGCACGGGAAGGCGGACCGTCCTACAATGAGCAGTTCTTC
TRBJ1-2	TRBV4-1	.	TRBD1	CASSQDTAPDRAGGYTF	TGCGCCAGCAGCCAAGATACGGCGCCGGACAGGGCAGGTGGCTACACCTTC
TRBJ1-2	TRBV2	.	TRBD1	CASSEAPRGAFYGYTF	TGTGCCAGCAGTGAAGCGCCCAGGGGGGCCTTCTATGGCTACACCTTC
TRBJ1-1	TRBV7-8	.	TRBD1	CASSRDRDAFF	TGTGCCAGCAGCCGGGACAGGGATGCTTTCTTT
TRBJ1-2	TRBV5-5	.	.	CASSWGLVYTF	TGTGCCAGCAGCTGGGGACTTGTCTACACCTTC
TRBJ1-2	TRBV6-6	once	.	CASSFPGLSNYGYTF	TGTGCCAGCAGTTTTCCAGGCCTTTCAAACTATGGCTACACCTTC
TRBJ1-1	TRBV5-1	.	.	CASSLASVNTEAFF	TGCGCCAGCAGCTTGGCGTCGGTGAACACTGAAGCTTTCTTT
TRBJ1-1	TRBV6-1	.	.	CASSDPLNRAFF	TGTGCCAGCAGTGATCCCCTAAACCGAGCTTTCTTT
TRBJ1-3	TRBV2	.	.	CASSATLSSGNTIYF	TGTGCCAGCAGCGCCACTCTAAGCTCTGGAAACACCATATATTTT
TRBJ2-3	TRBV7-6	.	TRBD2	CASSLGDPSGRRTDTQYF	TGTGCCAGCAGCTTAGGAGACCCTAGCGGGAGAAGGACAGATACGCAGTATTTT
TRBJ1-1	TRBV7-3	.	TRBD1	CASSVTGSGLRGDTEAFF	TGTGCCAGCAGCGTCACAGGGTCAGGGCTCAGGGGGGACACTGAAGCTTTCTTT